This is a list of T cell receptor beta chains from one sample in a study of blood T cell repertoires in COVID-19. Sequencing was performed with immunoSEQ multiplex PCR; in TCRdb, only in-frame clones are kept and a portion is missing. The sample holds some 90,000 clones, 89% seen once. Sequenced: peripheral blood. Source of these receptors: a man aged 50-60 years with acute or convalescent COVID-19. Both conserved end residues are part of each CDR3.

j_gene: TRBJ2-7; v_gene: TRBV6-5; CDR3aa: CASSYSRGGASYEQYF
j_gene: TRBJ1-1; v_gene: TRBV13; CDR3aa: CASSLVILGEAFF
j_gene: TRBJ2-5; v_gene: TRBV27; CDR3aa: CASSGRAGETQYF
j_gene: TRBJ2-3; v_gene: TRBV5-1; CDR3aa: CASSLGQGRQSDTQYF
j_gene: TRBJ1-2; v_gene: TRBV6-1; CDR3aa: CASSEDERVDGYTF
j_gene: TRBJ1-3; v_gene: TRBV30; CDR3aa: CAWSATPGTATDTIYF
j_gene: TRBJ2-2; v_gene: TRBV7-3; CDR3aa: CASSLIAGAGELFF
j_gene: TRBJ1-3; v_gene: TRBV12-5; CDR3aa: CASVLNRADTIYF
j_gene: TRBJ1-5; v_gene: TRBV6-2/TRBV6-3; CDR3aa: CASSNLFQPQHF
j_gene: TRBJ1-1; v_gene: TRBV10-3; CDR3aa: CAISEPRLTEAFF
j_gene: TRBJ1-1; v_gene: TRBV29-1; CDR3aa: CSDGGQGNTEAFF
j_gene: TRBJ2-5; v_gene: TRBV27; CDR3aa: CATSSGGAQETQYF
j_gene: TRBJ2-1; v_gene: TRBV4-2; CDR3aa: CASSQDDSSYNEQFF
j_gene: TRBJ1-1; v_gene: TRBV18; CDR3aa: CASSPQTANTEAFF
j_gene: TRBJ2-3; v_gene: TRBV24-1; CDR3aa: CATSEPSGQADTQYF
j_gene: TRBJ2-3; v_gene: TRBV5-1; CDR3aa: CASSFSGGTDTQYF
j_gene: TRBJ2-3; v_gene: TRBV28; CDR3aa: CASSLLAGGTDTQYF
j_gene: TRBJ1-2; v_gene: TRBV6-5; CDR3aa: CASMSPPLDRYGYTF
j_gene: TRBJ2-3; v_gene: TRBV20-1; CDR3aa: CSASGARGQGRTDTQYF
j_gene: TRBJ1-2; v_gene: TRBV28; CDR3aa: CASSLLGSGDNGYTF
j_gene: TRBJ2-5; v_gene: TRBV7-7; CDR3aa: CASSLGAGGETQYF
j_gene: TRBJ2-5; v_gene: TRBV9; CDR3aa: CASSVASGGETQYF
j_gene: TRBJ2-5; v_gene: TRBV4-1; CDR3aa: CASSQAGGGETQYF
j_gene: TRBJ1-2; v_gene: TRBV28; CDR3aa: CASSFTAYRGYTF
j_gene: TRBJ2-5; v_gene: TRBV6-5; CDR3aa: CASSRGIQETQYF
j_gene: TRBJ1-5; v_gene: TRBV2; CDR3aa: CASSEERGQGLSQPQHF
j_gene: TRBJ1-4; v_gene: TRBV6-5; CDR3aa: CASSYVPEEKLFF
j_gene: TRBJ2-7; v_gene: TRBV7-2; CDR3aa: CASSLSSSAYGEQYF
j_gene: TRBJ1-2; v_gene: TRBV4-1; CDR3aa: CASSQDDRNYGYTF
j_gene: TRBJ2-7; v_gene: TRBV6-1; CDR3aa: CASSDRGSYEQYF
j_gene: TRBJ1-5; v_gene: TRBV13; CDR3aa: CASSRSTGGNQPQHF
j_gene: TRBJ2-1; v_gene: TRBV3-1/TRBV3-2; CDR3aa: CASGLAGWDNEQFF
j_gene: TRBJ2-1; v_gene: TRBV2; CDR3aa: CASRTGGAYNEQFF
j_gene: TRBJ2-1; v_gene: TRBV6-5; CDR3aa: CASEAGQGPYNEQFF
j_gene: TRBJ2-1; v_gene: TRBV6-4; CDR3aa: CARLTCDNEQFF
j_gene: TRBJ2-5; v_gene: TRBV18; CDR3aa: CASSPSAGNQETQYF
j_gene: TRBJ2-5; v_gene: TRBV5-1; CDR3aa: CASRRQGAGQETQYF
j_gene: TRBJ1-2; v_gene: TRBV30; CDR3aa: CAWSFEGQADGYTF
j_gene: TRBJ1-4; v_gene: TRBV7-9; CDR3aa: CASSLASPGQGASSEKLFF
j_gene: TRBJ2-1; v_gene: TRBV6-5; CDR3aa: CASSVYEQFF
j_gene: TRBJ1-1; v_gene: TRBV20-1; CDR3aa: CSAPGGTEAFF
j_gene: TRBJ1-2; v_gene: TRBV23-1; CDR3aa: CASSQTHTGTAALGPYGYTF
j_gene: TRBJ2-2; v_gene: TRBV18; CDR3aa: CASSPRQQGNTGELFF
j_gene: TRBJ1-2; v_gene: TRBV7-8; CDR3aa: CASSLGEARYGYTF
j_gene: TRBJ1-5; v_gene: TRBV2; CDR3aa: CASRRWTGGNQPQHF
j_gene: TRBJ1-2; v_gene: TRBV5-1; CDR3aa: CASSAGQGAYYGYTF
j_gene: TRBJ1-5; v_gene: TRBV24-1; CDR3aa: CATQPRGPSSNQPQHF
j_gene: TRBJ1-1; v_gene: TRBV6-5; CDR3aa: CASLSDMNTEAFF